Presented here are 3 T cell receptor beta chains from one specimen sequenced in a study of graft-versus-host responses after intestinal transplantation. Sequenced by immunoSEQ multiplex PCR; TCRdb stores in-frame clones only, minus some. The table includes about 130,000 clones, about 90% detected once. These receptors' targets are unknown. The sample consisted of unstimulated CD4+ T cells sorted from spleen or lymph node cells, taken before intestinal transplant. These receptors all stem from a human donor who received an intestinal transplant.

This chain connects TRBV5-1 to TRBJ2-7, with 8 bases fitting TRBD2. V shed 4 bases, J shed 3 bases, and the junction held 9 bases outside the gene matches. Germline loops: CDR1 SGHRS, CDR2 YFSETQ. The CDR3 consists of 15 residues. The CDR3, as DNA: TGCGCCAGCAGCCCTCGAGACGGGAGGGACTACGAGCAGTACTTC. It codes for CASSPRDGRDYEQYF.

The gene calls are TRBV19 and TRBJ1-2; D call uncertain. Between the trimmed V and J ends, which lost 6 bases and 4 bases, there was a span of 15 bases. The CDR3 consists of 14 residues. The germline gives CDR1 LNHDA, CDR2 SQIVND (reference sequence). CDR3 region: CASRRQADFYGYTF. The CDR3 DNA follows: TGTGCCAGTAGAAGGCAGGCTGACTTCTATGGCTACACCTTC.

This chain uses TRBV6-6 with TRBJ2-3, with TRBD1 matching over 8 bases. The junction had 5 bases not matched to a gene; V was cut back by 4 bases and J by 2 bases. The CDR3 spans 15 residues. Germline V gives CDR1 MNHNY, CDR2 SVGAGI (reference sequence). The CDR3 coding sequence is TGTGCCAGCAGTTTCCAGGGGGCGGACACAGATACGCAGTATTTT. Protein sequence: CASSFQGADTDTQYF.